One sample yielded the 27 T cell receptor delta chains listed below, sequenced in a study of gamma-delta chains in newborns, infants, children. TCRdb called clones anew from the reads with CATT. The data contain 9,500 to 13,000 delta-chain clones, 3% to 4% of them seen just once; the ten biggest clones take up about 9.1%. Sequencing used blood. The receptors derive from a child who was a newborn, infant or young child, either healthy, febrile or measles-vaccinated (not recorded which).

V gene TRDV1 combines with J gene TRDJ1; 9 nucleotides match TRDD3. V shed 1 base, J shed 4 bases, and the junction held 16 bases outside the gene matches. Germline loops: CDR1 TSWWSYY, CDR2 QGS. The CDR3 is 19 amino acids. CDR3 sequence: CALGEPYFPYWGTGDKLIF. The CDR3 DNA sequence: TGTGCTCTTGGGGAACCCTACTTTCCGTACTGGGGGACCGGCGATAAACTCATCTTT.

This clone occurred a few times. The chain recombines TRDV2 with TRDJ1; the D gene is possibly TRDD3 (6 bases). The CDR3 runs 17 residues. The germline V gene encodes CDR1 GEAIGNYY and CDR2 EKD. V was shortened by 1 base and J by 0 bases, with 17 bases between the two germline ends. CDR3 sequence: CACDTLGFTPYTDKLIF. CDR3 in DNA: TGTGCCTGTGACACGCTGGGGTTCACCCCGTACACCGATAAACTCATCTTT.

The CDR3 DNA sequence: TGTGCCTGTGACGCGGTACTGGGGGATACGCTCCGTAACTCCTGGGACACCCGACAGATGTTTTTC. Its translation: CACDAVLGDTLRNSWDTRQMFF. The chain uses TRDV2 and TRDJ3, with 13 bases matching TRDD3. V shed 3 bases and J 0 bases; nucleotides not matched to a gene: 13. This CDR3 has 22 amino acids. In germline, CDR1 is GEAIGNYY, CDR2 EKD.

Here the CDR3 DNA reads TGTGCTCTTGGGGAACAGAGAGACCTCATAACTGGGGGATATCAGTCGTTCGTCGCACAACTCTTCTTT. Protein sequence: CALGEQRDLITGGYQSFVAQLFF. No V gene call is available, although the J gene is TRDJ2; the table assigns TRDD3, which was not confirmed against the DNA. The CDR3 is 23 amino acids.

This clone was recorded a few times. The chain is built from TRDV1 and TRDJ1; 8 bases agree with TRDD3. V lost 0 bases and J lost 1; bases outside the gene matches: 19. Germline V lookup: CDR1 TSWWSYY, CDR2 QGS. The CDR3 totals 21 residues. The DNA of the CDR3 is TGTGCTCTTGGGGAACTAGAATACTGGGGGGGACGGGCCCCCGTCACCGATAAACTCATCTTT. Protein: CALGELEYWGGRAPVTDKLIF.

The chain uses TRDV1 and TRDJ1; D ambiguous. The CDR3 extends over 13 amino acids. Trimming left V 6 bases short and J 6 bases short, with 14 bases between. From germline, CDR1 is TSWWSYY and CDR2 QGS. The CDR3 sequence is CALGVSRLYKLIF. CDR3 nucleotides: TGTGCTCTTGGAGTATCCCGCCTTTATAAACTCATCTTT.

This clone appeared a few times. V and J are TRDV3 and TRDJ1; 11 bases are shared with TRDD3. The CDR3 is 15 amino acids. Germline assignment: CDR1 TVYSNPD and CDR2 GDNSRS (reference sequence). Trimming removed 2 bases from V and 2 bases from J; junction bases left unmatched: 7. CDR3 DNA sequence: TGTGCCTTTCCCGTGGGGGATACGAGTACCGATAAACTCATCTTT. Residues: CAFPVGDTSTDKLIF. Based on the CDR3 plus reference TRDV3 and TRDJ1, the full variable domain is CDKVTQSSPDQTVASGSEVVLLCTYDTVYSNPDLFWYRIRPDYSFQFVFYGDNSRSEGADFTQGRFSVKHILTQKAFHLVISPVRTEDSATYYCAFPVGDTSTDKLIFGKGTRVTVEP.

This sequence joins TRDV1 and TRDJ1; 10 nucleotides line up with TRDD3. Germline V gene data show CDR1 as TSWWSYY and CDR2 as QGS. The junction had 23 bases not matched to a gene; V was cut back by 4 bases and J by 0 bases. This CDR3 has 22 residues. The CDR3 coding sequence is TGTGCTCTTGGGGTTTGGCACTTCCCCCTTACTGGGGGATTGCCGTACACCGATAAACTCATCTTT. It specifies CALGVWHFPLTGGLPYTDKLIF.

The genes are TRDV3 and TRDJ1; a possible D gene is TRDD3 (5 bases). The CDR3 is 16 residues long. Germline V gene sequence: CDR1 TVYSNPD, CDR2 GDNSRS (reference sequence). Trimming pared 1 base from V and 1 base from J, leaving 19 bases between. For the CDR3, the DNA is TGTGCCTTTAAGCCAAGAGGGGCTGGGCTCACCGATAAACTCATCTTT. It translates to CAFKPRGAGLTDKLIF.

The CDR3 DNA reads TGTGCCTGTGACACTGTGGGGATAAGTGACCCAGCACAACTCTTCTTT. It yields the protein CACDTVGISDPAQLFF. The rearrangement links TRDV2 to TRDJ2; 7 nucleotides line up with TRDD3. The CDR3 has 16 amino acids. Germline V gene sequence: CDR1 GEAIGNYY, CDR2 EKD. The trim removed 1 base at V and 6 bases at J, leaving 10 bases unmatched.

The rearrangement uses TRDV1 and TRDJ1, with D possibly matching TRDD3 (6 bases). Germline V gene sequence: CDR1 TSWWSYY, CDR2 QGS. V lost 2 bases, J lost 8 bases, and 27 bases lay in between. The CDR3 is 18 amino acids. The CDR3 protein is CALGESFPVLGQGAKLIF. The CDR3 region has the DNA TGTGCTCTTGGGGAATCGTTCCCCGTACTGGGCCAAGGCGCAAAACTCATCTTT.

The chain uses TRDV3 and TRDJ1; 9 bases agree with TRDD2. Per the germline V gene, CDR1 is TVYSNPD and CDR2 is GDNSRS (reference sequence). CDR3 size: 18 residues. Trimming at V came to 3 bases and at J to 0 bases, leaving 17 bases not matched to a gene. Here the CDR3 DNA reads TGTGCCTTCGGCCTTCCTACGGGGGACACCCCCGACACCGATAAACTCATCTTT. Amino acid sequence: CAFGLPTGDTPDTDKLIF.

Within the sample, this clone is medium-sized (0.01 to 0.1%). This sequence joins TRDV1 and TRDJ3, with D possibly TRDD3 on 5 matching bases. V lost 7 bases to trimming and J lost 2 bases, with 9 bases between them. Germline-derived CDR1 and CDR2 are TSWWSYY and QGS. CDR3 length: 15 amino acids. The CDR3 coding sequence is TGTGCTCTTGACCCTGGGCCCTGGGACACCCGACAGATGTTTTTC. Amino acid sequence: CALDPGPWDTRQMFF.

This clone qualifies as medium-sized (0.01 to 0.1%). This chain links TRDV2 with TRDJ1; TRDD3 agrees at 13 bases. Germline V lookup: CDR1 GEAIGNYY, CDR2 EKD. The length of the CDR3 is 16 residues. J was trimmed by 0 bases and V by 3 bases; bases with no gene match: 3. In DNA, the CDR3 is TGTGCCTGTGACGTACTGGGGGATACGTACACCGATAAACTCATCTTT. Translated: CACDVLGDTYTDKLIF.

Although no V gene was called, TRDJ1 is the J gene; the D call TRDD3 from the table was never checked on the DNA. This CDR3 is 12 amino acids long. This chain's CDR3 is CAWGRWGMKLIF. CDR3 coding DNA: TGTGCCTGGGGGAGGTGGGGGATGAAACTCATCTTT.

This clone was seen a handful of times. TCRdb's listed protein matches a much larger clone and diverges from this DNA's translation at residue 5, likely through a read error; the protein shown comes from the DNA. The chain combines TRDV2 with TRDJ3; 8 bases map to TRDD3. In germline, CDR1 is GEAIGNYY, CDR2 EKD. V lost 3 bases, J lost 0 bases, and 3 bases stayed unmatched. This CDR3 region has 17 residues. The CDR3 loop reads CACDDTGGSWDTRQMFF. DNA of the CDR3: TGTGCCTGTGACGATACTGGGGGCTCCTGGGACACCCGACAGATGTTTTTC.

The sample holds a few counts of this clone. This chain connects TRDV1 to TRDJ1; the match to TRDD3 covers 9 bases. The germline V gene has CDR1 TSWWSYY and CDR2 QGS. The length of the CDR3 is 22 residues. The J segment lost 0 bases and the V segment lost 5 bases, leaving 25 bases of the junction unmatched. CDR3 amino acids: CALGNRGWGDSGGWRYTDKLIF. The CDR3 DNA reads TGTGCTCTTGGGAACCGAGGGTGGGGTGACTCTGGGGGATGGCGGTACACCGATAAACTCATCTTT.

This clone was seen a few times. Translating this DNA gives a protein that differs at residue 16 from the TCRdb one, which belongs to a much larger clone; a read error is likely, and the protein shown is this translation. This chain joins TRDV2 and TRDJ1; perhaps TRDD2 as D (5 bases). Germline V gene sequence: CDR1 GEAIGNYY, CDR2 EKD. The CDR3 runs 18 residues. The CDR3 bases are TGTGCCTGTGACGCCCTGTACGGAATCGTTCCTGTGACCGATAAACCCATCTTT. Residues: CACDALYGIVPVTDKPIF.

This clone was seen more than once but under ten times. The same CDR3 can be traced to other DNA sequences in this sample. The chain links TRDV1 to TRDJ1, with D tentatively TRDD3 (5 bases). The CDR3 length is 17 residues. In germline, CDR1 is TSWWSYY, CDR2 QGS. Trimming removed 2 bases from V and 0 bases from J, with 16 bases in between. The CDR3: CALGESPNLGYTDKLIF. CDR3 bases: TGTGCTCTTGGGGAATCCCCGAATCTGGGATACACCGATAAACTCATCTTT.

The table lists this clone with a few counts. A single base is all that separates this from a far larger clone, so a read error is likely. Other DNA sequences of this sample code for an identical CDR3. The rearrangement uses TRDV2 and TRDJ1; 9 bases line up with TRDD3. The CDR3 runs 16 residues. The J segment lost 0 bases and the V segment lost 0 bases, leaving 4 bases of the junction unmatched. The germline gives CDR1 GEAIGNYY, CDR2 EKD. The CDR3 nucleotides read TGTGCCTGTGACACCCTTACTGGGGGAGACACCGATAAACTCATCTTT. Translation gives CACDTLTGGDTDKLIF.

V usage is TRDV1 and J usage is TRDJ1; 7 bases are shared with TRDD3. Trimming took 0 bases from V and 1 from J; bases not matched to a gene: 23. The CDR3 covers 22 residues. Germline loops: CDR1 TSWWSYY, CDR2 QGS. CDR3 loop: CALGELPPLGAISWPGTDKLIF. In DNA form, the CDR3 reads TGTGCTCTTGGGGAACTCCCCCCCCTGGGGGCCATCAGTTGGCCAGGCACCGATAAACTCATCTTT.

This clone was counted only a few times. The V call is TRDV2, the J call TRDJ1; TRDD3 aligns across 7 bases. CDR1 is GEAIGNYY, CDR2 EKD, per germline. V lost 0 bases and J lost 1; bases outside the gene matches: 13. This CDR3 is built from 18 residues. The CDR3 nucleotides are TGTGCCTGTGACACCGCTCAAGATGGGGGAACCATCACCGATAAACTCATCTTT. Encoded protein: CACDTAQDGGTITDKLIF.

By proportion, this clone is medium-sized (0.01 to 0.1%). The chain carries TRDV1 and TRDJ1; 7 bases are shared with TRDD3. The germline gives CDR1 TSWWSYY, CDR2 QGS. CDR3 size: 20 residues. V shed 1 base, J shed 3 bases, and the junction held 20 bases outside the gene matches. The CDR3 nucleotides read TGTGCTCTTGGGGAACGATTGTCCCCTACGGGATACTATGGAGCCGATAAACTCATCTTT. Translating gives CALGERLSPTGYYGADKLIF.

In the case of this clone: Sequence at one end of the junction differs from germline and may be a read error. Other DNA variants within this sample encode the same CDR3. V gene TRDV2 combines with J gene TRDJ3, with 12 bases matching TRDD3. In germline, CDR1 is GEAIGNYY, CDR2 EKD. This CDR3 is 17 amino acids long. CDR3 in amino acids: CACAHTGGYWDTRQMFF. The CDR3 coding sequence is TGTGCCTGTGCCCATACTGGGGGATACTGGGACACCCGGCAGATGTTTTTC.

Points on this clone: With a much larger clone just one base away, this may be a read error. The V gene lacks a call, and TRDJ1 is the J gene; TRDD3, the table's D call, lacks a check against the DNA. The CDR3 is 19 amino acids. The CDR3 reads CACDTVDWNFEGDTEKLIF. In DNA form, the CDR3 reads TGTGCCTGTGACACCGTGGACTGGAACTTCGAGGGGGACACCGAGAAACTCATCTTT.

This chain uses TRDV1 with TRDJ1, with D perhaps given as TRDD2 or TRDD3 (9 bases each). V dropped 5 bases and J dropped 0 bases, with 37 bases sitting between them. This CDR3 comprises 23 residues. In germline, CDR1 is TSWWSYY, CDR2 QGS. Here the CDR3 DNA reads TGTGCTCTTGGGAAATCCCCTTCCTACCCCAGTACTGGGGGACCTCTGTACACCGATAAACTCATCTTT. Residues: CALGKSPSYPSTGGPLYTDKLIF.

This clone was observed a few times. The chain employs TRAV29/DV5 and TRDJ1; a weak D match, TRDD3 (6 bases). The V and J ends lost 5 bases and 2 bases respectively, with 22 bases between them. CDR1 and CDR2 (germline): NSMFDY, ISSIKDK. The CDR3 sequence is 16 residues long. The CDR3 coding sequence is TGTGCAGCCCGCGAGGGGGGGGGACGGGGTACCGATAAACTCATCTTT. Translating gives CAAREGGGRGTDKLIF.